This TCR beta chain was captured by sequencing in a study of blood T cell repertoires in COVID-19. V lost 4 bases and J lost 3; bases outside the gene matches: 7. The CDR3 is 14 amino acids. The V gene's germline CDR1 is SGHKS and CDR2 YYEKEE (reference sequence). Per the authors' pipeline: Amplified reference gene primers provided the basis for estimating nucleated cell counts. Clones were sequenced by immunoSEQ multiplex PCR, and TCRdb holds only the in-frame ones, with some missing. The V and J calls and the clone size are those of that table, but D and trimming were determined from the DNA. The table has about 270,000 clones, around 90% seen once. Participants, roughly 18 to 89 years old, spanned approximately 25 US areas.

The gene calls are TRBV5-5 and TRBJ2-7; the match to TRBD2 covers 7 bases. This TCR was sampled from a woman aged 25 to 39 with acute COVID-19. The sequencing sample was made of PBMCs or T cells enriched from blood (not recorded which). CDR3 DNA sequence: TGTGCCAGCAGCCCCCCGGCGGGGGACTACGAGCAGTACTTC. Its translation is CASSPPAGDYEQYF.